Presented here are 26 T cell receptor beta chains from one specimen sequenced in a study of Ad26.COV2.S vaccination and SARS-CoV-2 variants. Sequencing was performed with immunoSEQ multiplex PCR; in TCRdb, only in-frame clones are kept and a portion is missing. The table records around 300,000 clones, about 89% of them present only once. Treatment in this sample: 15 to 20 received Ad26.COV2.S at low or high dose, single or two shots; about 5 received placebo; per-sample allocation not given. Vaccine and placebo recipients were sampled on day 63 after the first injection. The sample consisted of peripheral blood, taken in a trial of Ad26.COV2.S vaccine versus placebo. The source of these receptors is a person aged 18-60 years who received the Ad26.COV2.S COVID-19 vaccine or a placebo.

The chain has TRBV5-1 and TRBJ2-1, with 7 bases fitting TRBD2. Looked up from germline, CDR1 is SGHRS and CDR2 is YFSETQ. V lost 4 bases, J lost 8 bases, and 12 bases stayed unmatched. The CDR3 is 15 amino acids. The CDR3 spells CASSTVGGRRDEQFF. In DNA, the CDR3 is TGCGCCAGCAGCACGGTGGGGGGGAGGAGGGATGAGCAGTTCTTC.

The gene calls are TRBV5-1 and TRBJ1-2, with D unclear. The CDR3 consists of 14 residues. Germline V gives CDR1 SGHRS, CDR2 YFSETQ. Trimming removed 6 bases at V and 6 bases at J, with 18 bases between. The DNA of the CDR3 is TGCGCCAGCACCACAGAACCGGCCGGGGATGGCTACACCTTC. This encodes CASTTEPAGDGYTF.

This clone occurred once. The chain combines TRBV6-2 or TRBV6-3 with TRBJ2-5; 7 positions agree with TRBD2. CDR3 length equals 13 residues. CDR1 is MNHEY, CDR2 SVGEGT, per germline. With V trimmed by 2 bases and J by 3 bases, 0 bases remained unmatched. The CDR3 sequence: CASSYLAEETQYF. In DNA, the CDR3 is TGTGCCAGCAGTTACCTAGCGGAAGAGACCCAGTACTTC.

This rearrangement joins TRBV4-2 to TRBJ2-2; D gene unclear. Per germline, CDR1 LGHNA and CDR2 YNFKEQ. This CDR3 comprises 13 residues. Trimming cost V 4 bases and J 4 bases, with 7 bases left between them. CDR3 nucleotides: TGTGCCAGCAGCCCGGACCTCACCGGGGAGCTGTTTTTT. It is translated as CASSPDLTGELFF.

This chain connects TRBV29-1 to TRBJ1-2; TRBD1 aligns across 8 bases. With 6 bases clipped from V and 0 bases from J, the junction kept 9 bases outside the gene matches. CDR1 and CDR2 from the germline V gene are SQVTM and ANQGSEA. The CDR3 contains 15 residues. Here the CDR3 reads CSVGMDRAANYGYTF. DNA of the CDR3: TGCAGCGTAGGAATGGACAGGGCTGCTAACTATGGCTACACCTTC.

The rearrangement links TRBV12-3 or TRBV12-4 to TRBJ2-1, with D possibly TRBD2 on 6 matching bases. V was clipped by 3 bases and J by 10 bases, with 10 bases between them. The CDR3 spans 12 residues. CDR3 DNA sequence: TGTGCCAGCAGTTTTCGGAGCGGGGAGCAGTTCTTC. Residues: CASSFRSGEQFF.

DNA for the CDR3: TGTGCCAGCAGTTACTCTCAAGGACACACTGAAGCTTTCTTT. Amino acid sequence: CASSYSQGHTEAFF. The chain uses TRBV6-2 or TRBV6-3 and TRBJ1-1, with D unclear. The germline V gene encodes CDR1 MNHEY and CDR2 SVGEGT. Trimming pared 0 bases from V and 3 bases from J, leaving 8 bases between. The CDR3 covers 14 residues.

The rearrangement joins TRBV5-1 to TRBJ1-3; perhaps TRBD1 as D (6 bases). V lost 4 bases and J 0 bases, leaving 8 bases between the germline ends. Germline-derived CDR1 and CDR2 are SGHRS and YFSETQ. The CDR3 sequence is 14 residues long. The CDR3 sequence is CASSPDSSGNTIYF. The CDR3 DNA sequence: TGCGCCAGCAGCCCGGACAGCTCTGGAAACACCATATATTTT.

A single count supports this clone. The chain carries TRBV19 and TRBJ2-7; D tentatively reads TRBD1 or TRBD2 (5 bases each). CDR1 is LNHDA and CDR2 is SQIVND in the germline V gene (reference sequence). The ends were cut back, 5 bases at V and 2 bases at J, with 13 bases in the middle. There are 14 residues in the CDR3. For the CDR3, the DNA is TGTGCCAGTAGTCCCCGGGACGGAACCTACGAGCAGTACTTC. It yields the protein CASSPRDGTYEQYF.

Written as DNA, the CDR3 is TGTGCCAGCAGCTCCTTACCCGCGACAGGGAACTATGGCTACACCTTC. It codes for CASSSLPATGNYGYTF. J is TRBJ1-2 and V is TRBV6-2 or TRBV6-3; 7 bases are a match to TRBD1. CDR3 size: 16 residues. Germline CDR1 is MNHEY and CDR2 is SVGEGT. V shed 6 bases, J shed 2 bases, and the junction held 12 bases outside the gene matches.

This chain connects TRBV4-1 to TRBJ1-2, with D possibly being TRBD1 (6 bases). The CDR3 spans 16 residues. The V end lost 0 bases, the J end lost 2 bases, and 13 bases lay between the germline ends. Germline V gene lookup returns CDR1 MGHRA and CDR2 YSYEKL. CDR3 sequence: CASSQDGGGLNYGYTF. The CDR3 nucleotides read TGCGCCAGCAGCCAAGACGGAGGGGGATTAAACTATGGCTACACCTTC.

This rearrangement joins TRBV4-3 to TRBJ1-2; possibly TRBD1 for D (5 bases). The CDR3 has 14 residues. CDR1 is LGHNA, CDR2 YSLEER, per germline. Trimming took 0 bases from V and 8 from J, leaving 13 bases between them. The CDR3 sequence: CASSQDWGTSGYTF. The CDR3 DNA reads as TGCGCCAGCAGCCAAGATTGGGGGACTTCCGGCTACACCTTC.

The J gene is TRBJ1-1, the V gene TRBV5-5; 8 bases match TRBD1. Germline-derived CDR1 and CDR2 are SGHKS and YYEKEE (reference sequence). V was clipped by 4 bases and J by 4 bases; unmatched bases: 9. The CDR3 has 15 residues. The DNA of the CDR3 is TGTGCCAGCAGCCGGACTCCGGGACAGGTCACTGAAGCTTTCTTT. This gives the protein CASSRTPGQVTEAFF. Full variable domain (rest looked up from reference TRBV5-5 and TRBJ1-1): DAGVTQSPTHLIKTRGQQVTLRCSPISGHKSVSWYQQVLGQGPQFIFQYYEKEERGRGNFPDRFSARQFPNYSSELNVNALLLGDSALYLCASSRTPGQVTEAFFGQGTRLTVV.

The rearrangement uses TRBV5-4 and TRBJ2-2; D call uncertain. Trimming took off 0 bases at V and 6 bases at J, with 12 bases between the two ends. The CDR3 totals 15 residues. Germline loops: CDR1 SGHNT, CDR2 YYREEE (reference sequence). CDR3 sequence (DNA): TGTGCCAGCAGCTTGGATCTAGAAAGCTCCGGGGAGCTGTTTTTT. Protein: CASSLDLESSGELFF.

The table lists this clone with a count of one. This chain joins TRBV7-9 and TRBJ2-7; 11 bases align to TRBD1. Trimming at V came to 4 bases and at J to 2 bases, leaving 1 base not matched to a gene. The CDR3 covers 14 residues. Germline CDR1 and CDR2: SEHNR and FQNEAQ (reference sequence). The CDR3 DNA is TGTGCCAGCAGCTGGACAGGGGGCACCTACGAGCAGTACTTC. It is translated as CASSWTGGTYEQYF.

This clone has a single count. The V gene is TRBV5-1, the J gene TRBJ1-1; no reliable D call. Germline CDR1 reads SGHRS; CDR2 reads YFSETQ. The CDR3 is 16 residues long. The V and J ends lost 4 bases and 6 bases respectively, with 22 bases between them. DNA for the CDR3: TGCGCCAGCAGCCTAAATTACCGGCAAACGAGTTCTGAAGCTTTCTTT. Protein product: CASSLNYRQTSSEAFF.

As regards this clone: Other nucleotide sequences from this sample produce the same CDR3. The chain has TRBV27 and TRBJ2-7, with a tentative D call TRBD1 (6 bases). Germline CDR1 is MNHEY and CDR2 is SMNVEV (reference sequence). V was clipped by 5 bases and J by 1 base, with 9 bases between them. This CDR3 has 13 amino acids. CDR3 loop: CASSGTGSYEQYF. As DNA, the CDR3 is TGTGCCAGCAGTGGAACAGGGTCCTACGAGCAGTACTTC.

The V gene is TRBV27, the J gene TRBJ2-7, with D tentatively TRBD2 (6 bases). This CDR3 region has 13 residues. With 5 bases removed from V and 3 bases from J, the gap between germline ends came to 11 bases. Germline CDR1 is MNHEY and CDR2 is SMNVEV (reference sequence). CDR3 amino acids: CASSGTPGYEQYF. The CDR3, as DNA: TGTGCCAGCAGTGGGACTCCCGGCTACGAGCAGTACTTC.

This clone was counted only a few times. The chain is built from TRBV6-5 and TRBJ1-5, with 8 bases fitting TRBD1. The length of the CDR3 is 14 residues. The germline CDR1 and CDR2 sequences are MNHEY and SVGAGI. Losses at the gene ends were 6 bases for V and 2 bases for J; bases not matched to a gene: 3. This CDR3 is CASRKGQGNQPQHF. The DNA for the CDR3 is TGTGCCAGCAGAAAGGGACAGGGCAATCAGCCCCAGCATTTT.

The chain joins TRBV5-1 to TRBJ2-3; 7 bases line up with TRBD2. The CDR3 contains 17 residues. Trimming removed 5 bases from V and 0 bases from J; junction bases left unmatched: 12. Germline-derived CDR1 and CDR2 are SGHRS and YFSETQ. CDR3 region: CASSGRGTTISTDTQYF. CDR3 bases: TGCGCCAGCAGTGGGAGGGGCACCACAATTAGCACAGATACGCAGTATTTT.

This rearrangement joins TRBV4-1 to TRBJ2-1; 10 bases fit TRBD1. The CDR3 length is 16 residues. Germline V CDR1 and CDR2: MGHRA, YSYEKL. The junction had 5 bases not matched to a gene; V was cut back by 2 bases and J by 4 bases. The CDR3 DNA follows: TGCGCCAGCAGCCAAACCACGGGACAGGGGTACAATGAGCAGTTCTTC. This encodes CASSQTTGQGYNEQFF.

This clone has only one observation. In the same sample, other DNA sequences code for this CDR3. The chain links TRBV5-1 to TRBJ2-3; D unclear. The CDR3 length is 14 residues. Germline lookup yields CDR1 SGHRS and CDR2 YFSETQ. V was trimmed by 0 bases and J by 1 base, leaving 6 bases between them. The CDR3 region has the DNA TGCGCCAGCAGCTTGGATCCAGGCACAGATACGCAGTATTTT. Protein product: CASSLDPGTDTQYF.

The CDR3 is CASSGGVAGDRAYEQYF. In DNA, the CDR3 is TGTGCCAGCAGTGGGGGGGTAGCGGGAGATCGCGCCTACGAGCAGTACTTC. The chain is built from TRBV6-1 and TRBJ2-7; 9 nucleotides match TRBD2. CDR3 size: 17 residues. Germline V gives CDR1 MNHNS, CDR2 SASEGT. J gave up 2 bases and V 4 bases, and 12 bases lay outside the gene matches.

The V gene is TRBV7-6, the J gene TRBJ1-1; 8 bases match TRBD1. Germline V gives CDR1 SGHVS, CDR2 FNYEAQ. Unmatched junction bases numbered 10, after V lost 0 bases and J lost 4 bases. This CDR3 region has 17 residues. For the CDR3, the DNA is TGTGCCAGCAGCTTAGCCCCCCCCGCAGGGGGCTTCACTGAAGCTTTCTTT. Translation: CASSLAPPAGGFTEAFF.

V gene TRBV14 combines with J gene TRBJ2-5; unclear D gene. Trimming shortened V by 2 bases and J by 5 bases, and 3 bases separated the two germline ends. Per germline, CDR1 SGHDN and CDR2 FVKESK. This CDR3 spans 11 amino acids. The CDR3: CASSQLETQYF. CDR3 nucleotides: TGTGCCAGCAGCCAACTGGAGACCCAGTACTTC.

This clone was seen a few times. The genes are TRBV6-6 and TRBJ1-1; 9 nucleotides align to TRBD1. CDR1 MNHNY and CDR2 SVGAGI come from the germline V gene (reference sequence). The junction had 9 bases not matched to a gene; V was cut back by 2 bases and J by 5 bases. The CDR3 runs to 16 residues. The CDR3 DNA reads TGTGCCAGCAGTTACCCCCTACAGGGGGCGAGAACTGAAGCTTTCTTT. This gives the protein CASSYPLQGARTEAFF.